A selection of T cell receptor beta chains follows, all from one sample in a study of T cell clonotyping in hematopoietic cell transplantation. Assay: immunoSEQ multiplex PCR; the TCRdb copy retains only in-frame clones and omits some. The data show fewer than 30,000 clones, with approximately 96% seen just once and roughly 1.5% held by the top ten. Sequenced: peripheral blood mononuclear cells. These receptors all stem from a man aged 45-65 years in good health. Some clones in this sample may be carry-over from other donors' samples. CDR3s include the opening cysteine and the closing phenylalanine or tryptophan. Fields, in order: J gene, D gene, CDR3 length, clone size, V gene, CDR3 DNA, CDR3 protein. A D gene is named only where the DNA matches it firmly. Clone size appears in some rows only: once, few, many, or a class for an expanded clone.

>TRBJ2-6|NA|16|few|TRBV4-2
TGTGCCAGCAGCCAAGAGGGGAGCTCTGGGGCCAACGTCCTGACTTTC
CASSQEGSSGANVLTF
>TRBJ1-6|NA|15|NA|TRBV7-2
TGTGCCAGCAGCTTGTTGGGCAGGGTCGGGTCACCCCTCCACTTT
CASSLLGRVGSPLHF
>TRBJ1-2|NA|14|NA|TRBV7-2
TGTGCCAGCAGCTTAGTTTTGATAAACTATGGCTACACCTTC
CASSLVLINYGYTF
>TRBJ2-5|NA|13|once|TRBV7-3
TGTGCCAGCAGCACCAGAGTACAAGAGACCCAGTACTTC
CASSTRVQETQYF
>TRBJ1-1|NA|13|NA|TRBV7-3
TGTGCCAGCAGCCGCCTAATGAACACTGAAGCTTTCTTT
CASSRLMNTEAFF
>TRBJ1-2|NA|14|NA|TRBV2
TGTGCCAGCAGTGTGGACGGCCTCTACTATGGCTACACCTTC
CASSVDGLYYGYTF
>TRBJ2-2|TRBD2|17|NA|TRBV27
TGTGCCAGCAGTTTAGGGTCTAGCGGGATGAACACCGGGGAGCTGTTTTTT
CASSLGSSGMNTGELFF
>TRBJ2-2|NA|15|NA|TRBV19
TGTGCCAGTAGTTTCGGGATCCCGCGGGCCGGGGAGCTGTTTTTT
CASSFGIPRAGELFF
>TRBJ1-4|NA|15|NA|TRBV14
TGTGCCAGCAGCACTCAGGGGCCCCTTAATGAAAAACTGTTTTTT
CASSTQGPLNEKLFF
>TRBJ1-6|NA|16|once|TRBV28
TGTGCCAGCAGTTTTGTACGGGGGGCAGGAGAATCACCCCTCCACTTT
CASSFVRGAGESPLHF
>TRBJ1-2|NA|13|NA|TRBV5-4
TGTGCCAGCAGCTTGGACAGGAAACATGGCTACACCTTC
CASSLDRKHGYTF